This TCR beta chain came from a study of human CD4 T cells and Enterobacteriaceae (dated by TCRdb to 2018 to 2021). Memory CD4+ T cells, defined as all CD4+ cells other than CD45RA+CCR7+CD95- naive cells, were FACS-sorted on a FACSAria III to a purity of over 95%. Blood from healthy donors was obtained from blood donation centers in Switzerland. Total CD4+ T cells and monocytes were enriched by positive selection with CD4 and CD14 magnetic microbeads. Before sorting, CD8+, CD14+, CD16+, CD56+, CD19+ and CD25-bright cells were excluded. In two blood donors, total memory CD4+ T cells were sequenced directly ex vivo to assess in vivo expansion of bacteria-reactive clonotypes. Ficoll-Paque Plus was used to isolate peripheral blood mononuclear cells from donor blood. The paper as a whole reports these results and caveats: The reactivity of ex vivo clonotypes was inferred solely by matching the nucleotide sequences of those clonotypes to CFSE-low cultures from the same donors. Ex vivo, broadly cross-reactive clonotypes appeared more expanded than specific ones, with about 55% of the 19 and most of the roughly 34 in the top 5%.

The trim is 4 bases for V and 2 bases for J, with a gap of 13 bases between the germline ends. The CDR3 measures 16 amino acids from cysteine to phenylalanine. The retained sequence is limited to the CDR3, 48 bases, with the frame set at the first base. From a lookup of the germline V gene, CDR1 and CDR2 are SGHRS and YFSETQ. This clone turned up a few times. Its target antigen remains unknown. No qualities accompany the bases; no much larger clone lies one base away. Deep-level sequencing was performed on ex vivo total memory CD4+ samples, with a detection sensitivity of one cell in 200,000. The QIAamp DNA Micro Kit was used to extract genomic DNA from cell pellets, and spectrophotometry was used to check the DNA quantity and purity. The immunoSEQ multiplex PCR assay was used to amplify the TCR Vbeta CDR3 regions. Sequencing of amplicons was performed on the Illumina HiSeq platform. Retrieved sequences were 87 nucleotides long and contained the CDR3 region. The study's own analysis went as follows. Each unique productive TCR Vbeta nucleotide sequence counted as a clonotype and was quantified by productive template frequency from ImmunoSEQ Analyzer V3.0. Expanded clonotypes were defined using a threshold set at the top 5th percentile of each repertoire ranked by frequency. Repertoire overlap was calculated as Chao-Jaccard with the R package fossil and was visualized by nonmetric multidimensional scaling with the R package MASS. The table comes from immuneACCESS by way of TCRdb, which keeps in-frame sequences with V and J called. Part of the clones is missing from these tables; in studies checked, under half for an unresolved V gene and the rest for unknown reasons. Clonal size and the V and J genes are those of that table, whereas D and trimming came from the DNA. The sample includes some 30,000 clones, with 70% to 85% observed a single time. Clones ranked in the top ten supply approximately 1.5% of the sample.

The origin of this receptor is a human donor in good health. Material: memory CD4+ T cells from blood. In light of the paper, this sample's cell subset or site label describes: total memory CD4 T cells sorted directly ex vivo, unstimulated. Rearrangement joined TRBV5-1 to TRBJ2-6; the best D guess is TRBD2, with 6 bases matching. The CDR3 sequence is CASSPVGGAGANVLTF. Here is the DNA: TGCGCCAGCAGCCCAGTCGGGGGAGCTGGGGCCAACGTCCTGACTTTC. Where the CDR3 stops, the reference TRBV5-1 and TRBJ2-6 genes take over; the full variable domain is KAGVTQTPRYLIKTRGQQVTLSCSPISGHRSVSWYQQTPGQGLQFLFEYFSETQRNKGNFPGRFSGRQFSNSRSEMNVSTLELGDSALYLCASSPVGGAGANVLTFGAGSRLTVL.